Listed below are T cell receptor beta chains from one sample, sequenced in a study of OX40 agonist ivuxolimab in advanced cancers. Sequencing was performed with immunoSEQ multiplex PCR; in TCRdb, only in-frame clones are kept and a portion is missing. The table has approximately 74,000 clones, about four fifths seen once; the top ten hold 5.5%. This specimen consisted of CD4+ or CD8+ T cells sorted from blood, obtained in a trial of the OX40 agonist ivuxolimab. Receptors were obtained from an adult with an advanced solid tumor such as melanoma, head and neck, liver or kidney cancer. Both conserved end residues are part of each CDR3. The order of the fields is J gene, D gene, clone size, V gene, CDR3 DNA, CDR3 protein. D genes are given only for firm matches. Clone size is stated in some rows and not others, as once, few, many or a class when expanded.

TRBJ1-2 | NA | NA | TRBV4-2 | TGTGCCAGCAGCCAAGCGGGTGACTATGGCTACACCTTC | CASSQAGDYGYTF
TRBJ1-2 | TRBD1 | NA | TRBV6-6 | TGTGCCAGCAGTTACATCAAACAGGGGGACGGCTACACCTTC | CASSYIKQGDGYTF
TRBJ1-1 | TRBD1 | NA | TRBV7-8 | TGTGCCAGCAGTCGATTACAGGGGGTGAGCACTGAAGCTTTCTTT | CASSRLQGVSTEAFF
TRBJ2-5 | NA | once | TRBV6-5 | TGTGCCAGCAGCTTTTCAGGAACGGAGACCCAGTACTTC | CASSFSGTETQYF
TRBJ2-5 | NA | NA | TRBV18 | TGTGCCAGCTCACCAGAAGAGACCCAGTACTTC | CASSPEETQYF
TRBJ2-5 | NA | NA | TRBV30 | TGTGCCTGGAGTGTTTTAACGACGCGGTACTTC | CAWSVLTTRYF
TRBJ2-3 | TRBD2 | NA | TRBV7-9 | TGTGCCAGCAGCCCTCGGGTTAGCGGGAGCACAGATACGCAGTATTTT | CASSPRVSGSTDTQYF
TRBJ2-1 | NA | NA | TRBV28 | TGTGCCAGCAGTTCACCCGGGGAGACCTACAATGAGCAGTTCTTC | CASSSPGETYNEQFF
TRBJ2-5 | NA | NA | TRBV7-6 | TGTGCCAGCAGCGCTCCCAGACGTGAATCGATCCAAGAGACCCAGTACTTC | CASSAPRRESIQETQYF
TRBJ1-5 | NA | NA | TRBV29-1 | TGCAGCGTCGAAACAGGCCTTAATCAGCCCCAGCATTTT | CSVETGLNQPQHF
TRBJ2-1 | NA | NA | TRBV7-9 | TGTGCCAGCAGCTTAGGCCGAATGAGCTCCTACAATGAGCAGTTCTTC | CASSLGRMSSYNEQFF
TRBJ2-2 | NA | many | TRBV5-1 | TGCGCCAGCAGCTTAGCTGGGGAGCTGTTTTTT | CASSLAGELFF
TRBJ1-1 | NA | few | TRBV7-2 | TGTGCCAGCAGCTTAGACAGAGCTGAAGCTTTCTTT | CASSLDRAEAFF
TRBJ2-3 | NA | NA | TRBV18 | TGTGCCAGCTCACCTACAGGGTTGGGGCGCACAGATACGCAGTATTTT | CASSPTGLGRTDTQYF
TRBJ1-6 | NA | NA | TRBV7-9 | TGTGCCAGCAGCTTAGACGGATTTAATTCACCCCTCCACTTT | CASSLDGFNSPLHF
TRBJ1-6 | NA | NA | TRBV7-2 | TGTGCCAGCAGTCTACCCTATAATTCACCCCTCCACTTT | CASSLPYNSPLHF
TRBJ2-1 | TRBD2 | NA | TRBV27 | TGTGCCAGCAGCCTGGGTAGCGGGTGGTACAATGAGCAGTTCTTC | CASSLGSGWYNEQFF
TRBJ1-6 | TRBD1 | NA | TRBV9 | TGTGCCAGCAGCGTGGCAGGGGGTGATTCACCCCTCCACTTT | CASSVAGGDSPLHF
TRBJ2-1 | TRBD2 | NA | TRBV6-1 | TGTGCCAGCAGTGCCAAGAGAGCGGGGGGCTCGAATGAGCAGTTCTTC | CASSAKRAGGSNEQFF
TRBJ1-4 | NA | NA | TRBV4-1 | TGCGCCAGCAGCCTGCCTGCAAAGGAGGATAGGAATGAAAAACTGTTTTTT | CASSLPAKEDRNEKLFF
TRBJ2-5 | NA | NA | TRBV14 | TGTGCCAGCAGCCTGGACTGGCTCCAAGAGACCCAGTACTTC | CASSLDWLQETQYF
TRBJ2-2 | TRBD2 | NA | TRBV5-5 | TGTGCCAGCAGCTTGACCGGGACTAGCGGGAGTAACACCGGGGAGCTGTTTTTT | CASSLTGTSGSNTGELFF
TRBJ2-5 | TRBD2 | few | TRBV29-1 | TGCAGCGTTGAAAGCGGGGGTCCTCAAGAGACCCAGTACTTC | CSVESGGPQETQYF
TRBJ2-1 | NA | few | TRBV7-9 | TGTGCCAGCAGTAGAGCCTTGGGGAATGAGCAGTTCTTC | CASSRALGNEQFF
TRBJ2-7 | TRBD2 | NA | TRBV5-4 | TGTGCCAGCAGCTTTAGCGGGAGCTCCTACGAGCAGTACTTC | CASSFSGSSYEQYF
TRBJ1-1 | TRBD1 | NA | TRBV7-8 | TGTGCCAGCAGTCTGGGACAGGGGGCGAGGGAGAACACTGAAGCTTTCTTT | CASSLGQGARENTEAFF
TRBJ2-1 | TRBD2 | NA | TRBV28 | TGTGCCAGCAGTCCAACTAGCGGGGGCTACAATGAGCAGTTCTTC | CASSPTSGGYNEQFF
TRBJ2-5 | NA | few | TRBV19 | TGTGCCACCTCCCGAGGACACGCGGGGTCAGAGACCCAGTACTTC | CATSRGHAGSETQYF
TRBJ1-2 | NA | NA | TRBV2 | TGTGCCAGCAGTAAATCGACAGATTTCTATGGCTACACCTTC | CASSKSTDFYGYTF
TRBJ2-7 | NA | NA | TRBV7-8 | TGTGCCAGCAGCTTTGGACGGGCAACCTACGAGCAGTACTTC | CASSFGRATYEQYF
TRBJ2-5 | TRBD1 | NA | TRBV10-1 | TGCGCCAGCAGCCCGGGACAGGCACAAGAGACCCAGTACTTC | CASSPGQAQETQYF
TRBJ2-7 | NA | NA | TRBV6-5 | TGTGCCAGCAGTCCAGGTCCGGGACACTACGAGCAGTACTTC | CASSPGPGHYEQYF
TRBJ1-5 | NA | NA | TRBV28 | TGTGCCAGCAGGGGTAGCAATCAGCCCCAGCATTTT | CASRGSNQPQHF
TRBJ1-5 | TRBD1 | large | TRBV13 | TGTGCCAGCAGCTCCGGGGGGACAGGGGGCCAGCCCCAGCATTTT | CASSSGGTGGQPQHF
TRBJ1-4 | TRBD1 | NA | TRBV6-1 | TGTGCCAGCCAGGGATGGGACAGAAGCGAAAAACTGTTTTTT | CASQGWDRSEKLFF
TRBJ2-6 | NA | once | TRBV30 | TGTGCCTGGAGTCCCCGTTCTGGGGCCAACGTCCTGACTTTC | CAWSPRSGANVLTF
TRBJ2-1 | NA | NA | TRBV29-1 | TGCAGCGTTGCAGGGAATGAGCAGTTCTTC | CSVAGNEQFF
TRBJ2-1 | NA | NA | TRBV27 | TGTGCCAGCAGCCCAGGGGTTCCCACCCGCTACAATGAGCAGTTCTTC | CASSPGVPTRYNEQFF
TRBJ1-5 | NA | NA | TRBV5-1 | TGCGCCAGCTCTTTAGGGCAGGGTAACAATCAGCCCCAGCATTTT | CASSLGQGNNQPQHF
TRBJ1-1 | NA | NA | TRBV25-1 | TGTGCCAGCAAGGGTGCCATGAACACTGAAGCTTTCTTT | CASKGAMNTEAFF
TRBJ1-1 | NA | once | TRBV6-5 | TGTGCCAGCAGTTACATCGGCAGGGGAGACACTGAAGCTTTCTTT | CASSYIGRGDTEAFF
TRBJ2-7 | TRBD2 | NA | TRBV9 | TGTGCCAGCAGCGTAGGCACGTCTAGCGGGGTCTACGAGCAGTACTTC | CASSVGTSSGVYEQYF
TRBJ2-1 | TRBD2 | NA | TRBV28 | TGTGCCAGCAGTGTAGCGGGAGGGCCCTTGAATGAGCAGTTCTTC | CASSVAGGPLNEQFF
TRBJ1-1 | NA | NA | TRBV7-9 | TGTGCCAGCAGCGATCTTGGACAGCGGAACACTGAAGCTTTCTTT | CASSDLGQRNTEAFF
TRBJ1-3 | NA | once | TRBV2 | TGTGCCAGCTCTCGGACGGGGACGGTCAACTCTGGAAACACCATATATTTT | CASSRTGTVNSGNTIYF
TRBJ2-3 | TRBD1 | NA | TRBV7-6 | TGTGCCAGCAGCTTGAACAGGGGTTTTAAGGTAGCAGATACGCAGTATTTT | CASSLNRGFKVADTQYF
TRBJ2-7 | TRBD1 | once | TRBV6-5 | TGTGCCAGCAGTTCCGACAGGGTACCCTACGAGCAGTACTTC | CASSSDRVPYEQYF
TRBJ1-2 | TRBD1 | once | TRBV28 | TGTGCCAGCAGTTTATCTGGGACAGGGGGCTTTGGCTACACCTTC | CASSLSGTGGFGYTF
TRBJ2-3 | NA | NA | TRBV5-8 | TGTGCCAGCAGCTTAGGGTTTCGAGATACGCAGTATTTT | CASSLGFRDTQYF
TRBJ2-5 | TRBD1 | NA | TRBV19 | TGTGCCAGTAAGGCGGGACAGGAGCAAGAAGAGACCCAGTACTTC | CASKAGQEQEETQYF
TRBJ1-4 | TRBD1 | NA | TRBV18 | TGTGCCAGCTCACCACGAGCGGGACAGGGAGGTGAAAAACTGTTTTTT | CASSPRAGQGGEKLFF
TRBJ2-1 | TRBD2 | NA | TRBV9 | TGTGCCAGCAGAGAGGGCCTAGCGGATTACAATGAGCAGTTCTTC | CASREGLADYNEQFF
TRBJ1-3 | NA | NA | TRBV29-1 | TGCAGCGTCAGAATCTCTGGAAACACCATATATTTT | CSVRISGNTIYF